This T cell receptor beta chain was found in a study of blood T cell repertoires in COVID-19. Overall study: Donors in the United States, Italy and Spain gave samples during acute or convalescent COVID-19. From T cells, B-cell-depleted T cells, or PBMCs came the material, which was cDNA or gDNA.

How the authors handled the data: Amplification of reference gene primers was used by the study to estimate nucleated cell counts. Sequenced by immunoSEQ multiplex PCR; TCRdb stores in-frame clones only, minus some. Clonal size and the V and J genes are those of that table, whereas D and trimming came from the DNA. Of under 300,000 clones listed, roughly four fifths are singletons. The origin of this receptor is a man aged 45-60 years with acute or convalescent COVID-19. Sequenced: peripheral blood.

This CDR3 reads CASSWTGTSYLEQYF. The DNA for the CDR3 is TGTGCCAGCAGCTGGACCGGGACTAGTTATTTGGAGCAGTACTTC. This chain joins TRBV13 and TRBJ2-7; 8 bases are shared with TRBD2. CDR1 is PRHDT and CDR2 is FYEKMQ in the germline V gene (reference sequence). CDR3 length equals 15 residues. The V and J ends lost 4 bases and 7 bases, in that order; junction bases with no gene match: 12.